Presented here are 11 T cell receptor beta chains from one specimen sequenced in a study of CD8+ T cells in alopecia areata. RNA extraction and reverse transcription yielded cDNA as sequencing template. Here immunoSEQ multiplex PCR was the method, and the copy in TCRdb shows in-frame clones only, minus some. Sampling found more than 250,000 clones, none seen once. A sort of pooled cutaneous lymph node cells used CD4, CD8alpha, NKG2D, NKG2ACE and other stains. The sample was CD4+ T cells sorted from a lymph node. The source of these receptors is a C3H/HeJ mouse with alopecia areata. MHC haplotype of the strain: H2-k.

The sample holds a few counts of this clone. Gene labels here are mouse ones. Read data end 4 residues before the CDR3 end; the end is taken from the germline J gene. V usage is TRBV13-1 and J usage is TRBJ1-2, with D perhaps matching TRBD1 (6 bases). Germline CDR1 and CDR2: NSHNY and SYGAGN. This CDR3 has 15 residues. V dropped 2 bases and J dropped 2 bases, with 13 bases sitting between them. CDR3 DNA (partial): TGTGCCAGCAGTGACGTGGGGGGGCTGAACTCC. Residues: CASSDVGGLNS. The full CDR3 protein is CASSDVGGLNSDYTF.

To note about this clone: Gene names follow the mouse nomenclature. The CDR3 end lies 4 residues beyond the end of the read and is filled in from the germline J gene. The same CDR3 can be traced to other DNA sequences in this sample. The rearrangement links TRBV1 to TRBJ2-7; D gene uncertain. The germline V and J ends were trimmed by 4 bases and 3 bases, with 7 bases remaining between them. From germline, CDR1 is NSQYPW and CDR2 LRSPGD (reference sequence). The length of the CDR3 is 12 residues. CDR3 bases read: TGCACCTGCAGTGGAGACTTCTAT. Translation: CTCSGDFY. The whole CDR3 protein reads CTCSGDFYEQYF. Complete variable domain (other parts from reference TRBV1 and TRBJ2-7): VTLLEQNPRWRLVPRGQAVNLRCILKNSQYPWMSWYQQDLQKQLQWLFTLRSPGDKEVKSLPGADYLATRVTDTELRLQVANMSQGRTLYCTCSGDFYEQYFGPGTRLTVL.

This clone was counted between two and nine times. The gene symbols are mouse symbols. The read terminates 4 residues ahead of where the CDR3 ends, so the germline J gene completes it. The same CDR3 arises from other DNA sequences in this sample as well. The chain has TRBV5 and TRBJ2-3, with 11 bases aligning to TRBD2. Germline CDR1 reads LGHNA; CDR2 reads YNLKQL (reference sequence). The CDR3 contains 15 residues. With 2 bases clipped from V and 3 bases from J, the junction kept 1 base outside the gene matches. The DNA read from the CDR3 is TGTGCCAGCAGCCAAAGACTGGGGGGGGCAGAA. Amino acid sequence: CASSQRLGGAE. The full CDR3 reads CASSQRLGGAETLYF.

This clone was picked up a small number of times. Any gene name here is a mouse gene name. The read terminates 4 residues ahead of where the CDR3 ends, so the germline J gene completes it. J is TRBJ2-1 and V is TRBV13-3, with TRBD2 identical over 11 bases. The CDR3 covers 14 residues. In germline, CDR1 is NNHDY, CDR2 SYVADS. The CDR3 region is CASSDGDWGAEQFF. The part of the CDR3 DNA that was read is TGTGCCAGCAGTGATGGGGACTGGGGGGCT.

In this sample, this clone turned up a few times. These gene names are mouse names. The CDR3 sequence is CAWRRDRGSDYTF. CDR3 DNA (partial): TGTGCCTGGAGACGGGACAGGGGCTCC. The gene calls are TRBV31 and TRBJ1-2, with TRBD1 identical over 10 bases. The read is 4 residues too short to cover the CDR3 end, so that end is filled in from the germline J gene. CDR3 size: 13 residues. V lost 3 bases, J lost 4 bases, and 2 bases stayed unmatched. Germline V CDR1 and CDR2: GKSSPN, SITVG.

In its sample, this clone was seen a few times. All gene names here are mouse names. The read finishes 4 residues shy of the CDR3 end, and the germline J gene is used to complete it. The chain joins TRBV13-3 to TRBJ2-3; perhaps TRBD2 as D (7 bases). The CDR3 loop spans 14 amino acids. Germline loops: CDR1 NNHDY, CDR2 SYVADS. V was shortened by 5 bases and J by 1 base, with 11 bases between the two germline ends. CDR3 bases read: TGTGCCAGCAGAAGGGGGGGTGGTGCAGAA. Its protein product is CASRRGGGAE. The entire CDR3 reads CASRRGGGAETLYF.

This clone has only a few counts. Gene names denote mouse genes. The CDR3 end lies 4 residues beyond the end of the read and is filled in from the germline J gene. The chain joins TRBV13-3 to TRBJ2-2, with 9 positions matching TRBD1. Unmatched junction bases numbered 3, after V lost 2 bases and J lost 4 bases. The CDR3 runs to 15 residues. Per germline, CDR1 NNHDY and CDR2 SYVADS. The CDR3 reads CASSEGTGSTGQLYF. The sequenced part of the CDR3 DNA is TGTGCCAGCAGTGAGGGGACAGGGAGCACCGGG. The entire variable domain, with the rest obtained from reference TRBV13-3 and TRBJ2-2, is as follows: EAAVTQSPRSKVAVTGGKVTLSCHQTNNHDYMYWYRQDTGHGLRLIHYSYVADSTEKGDIPDGYKASRPSQENFSLILELASLSQTAVYFCASSEGTGSTGQLYFGEGSKLTVL.

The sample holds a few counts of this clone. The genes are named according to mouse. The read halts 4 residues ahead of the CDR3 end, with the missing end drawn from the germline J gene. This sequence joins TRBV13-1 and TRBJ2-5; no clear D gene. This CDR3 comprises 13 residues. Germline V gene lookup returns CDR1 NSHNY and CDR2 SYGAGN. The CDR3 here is CASSDVRKDTQYF. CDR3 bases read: TGTGCCAGCAGTGATGTCAGAAAAGAC.

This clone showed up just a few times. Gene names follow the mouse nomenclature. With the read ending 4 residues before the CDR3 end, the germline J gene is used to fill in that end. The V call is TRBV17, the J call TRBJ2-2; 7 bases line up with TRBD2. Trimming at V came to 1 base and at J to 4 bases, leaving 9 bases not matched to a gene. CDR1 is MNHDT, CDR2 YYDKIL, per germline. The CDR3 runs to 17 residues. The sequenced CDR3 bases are TGTGCTAGCAGTAGAGGGGGTCCGGGACTGTTCACCGGG. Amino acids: CASSRGGPGLFTG. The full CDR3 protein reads CASSRGGPGLFTGQLYF.

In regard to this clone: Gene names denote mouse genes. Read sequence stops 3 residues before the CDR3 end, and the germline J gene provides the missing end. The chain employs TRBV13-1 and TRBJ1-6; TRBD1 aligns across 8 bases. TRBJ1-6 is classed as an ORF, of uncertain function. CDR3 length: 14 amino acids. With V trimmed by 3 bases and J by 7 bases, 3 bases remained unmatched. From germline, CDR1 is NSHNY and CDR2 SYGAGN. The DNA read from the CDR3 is TGTGCCAGCAGTGCCAGGGGGCGGAATTCGCCC. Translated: CASSARGRNSP. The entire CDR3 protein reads CASSARGRNSPLYF.

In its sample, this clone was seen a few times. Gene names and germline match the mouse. CDR3 DNA (partial): TGTGCCAGCAGTATGACAGGGGGCGAT. Translating gives CASSMTGGD. The full CDR3 reads CASSMTGGDEQYF. This chain links TRBV19 with TRBJ2-7; TRBD1 agrees at 10 bases. The read falls 4 residues short of the CDR3 end, and the missing part is taken from the germline J gene. Germline-derived CDR1 and CDR2 are FNHDT and SITEND (reference sequence). The CDR3 sequence is 13 residues long.